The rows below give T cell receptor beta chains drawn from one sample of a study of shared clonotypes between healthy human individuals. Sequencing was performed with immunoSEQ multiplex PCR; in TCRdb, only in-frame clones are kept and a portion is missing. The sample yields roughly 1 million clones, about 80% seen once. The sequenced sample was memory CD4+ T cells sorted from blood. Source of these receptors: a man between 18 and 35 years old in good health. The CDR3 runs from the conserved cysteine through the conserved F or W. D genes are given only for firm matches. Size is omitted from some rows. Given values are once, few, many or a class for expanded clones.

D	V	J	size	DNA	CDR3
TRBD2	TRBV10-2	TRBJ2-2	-	TGCGCCAGCACCGGGACTAGGAACACCGGGGAGCTGTTTTTT	CASTGTRNTGELFF
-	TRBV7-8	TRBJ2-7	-	TGTGCCAGCAGCCCCCCGCCGTTTGTAACCTACGAGCAGTACTTC	CASSPPPFVTYEQYF
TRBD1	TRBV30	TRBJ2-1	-	TGTGCCTGGCGTGACAGGGGGTACAATGAGCAGTTCTTC	CAWRDRGYNEQFF
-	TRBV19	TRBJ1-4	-	TGTGCCAGTAGATCCGGGACGGGTGAAAAACTGTTTTTT	CASRSGTGEKLFF
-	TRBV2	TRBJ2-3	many	TGTGCCAGCAGCGGGACGGGCGTCGGCACAGATACGCAGTATTTT	CASSGTGVGTDTQYF
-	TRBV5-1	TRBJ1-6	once	TGCGCCAGCAGCTTGGTCTGGGTAGGTCTAGGTTCACCCCTCCACTTT	CASSLVWVGLGSPLHF
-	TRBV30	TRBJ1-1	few	TGTGCCTGGACGAGGACCGGCCCTAGCACTGAAGCTTTCTTT	CAWTRTGPSTEAFF
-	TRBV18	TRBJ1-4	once	TGTGCCAGCTCACCACCGGAGAGTTATAATGAAAAACTGTTTTTT	CASSPPESYNEKLFF
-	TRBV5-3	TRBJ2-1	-	TGTGCCAGCGAGGGGCCCGCCTACAATGAGCAGTTCTTC	CASEGPAYNEQFF
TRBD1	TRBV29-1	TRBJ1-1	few	TGCAGCGTGAAACAGGGGTCCACTGAAGCTTTCTTT	CSVKQGSTEAFF
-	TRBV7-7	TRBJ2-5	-	TGTGCTAGCAGCCCCCGTGGAGGGAGAAGGGAGACCCAGTACTTC	CASSPRGGRRETQYF
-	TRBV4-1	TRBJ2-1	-	TGCGCCAGCAGCCTTCAGGGCTCCTACAATGAGCAGTTCTTC	CASSLQGSYNEQFF
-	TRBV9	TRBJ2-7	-	TGTGCCAGCAGCGTAGGGGCAGGGCGCGAGCAGTACTTC	CASSVGAGREQYF
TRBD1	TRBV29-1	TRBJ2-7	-	TGCAGCGCTAGACAGGGGGCGAACGAGCAGTACTTC	CSARQGANEQYF
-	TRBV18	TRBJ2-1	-	TGTGCCAGCTCACCTTCGGATCCTGTGGCAGGCAATGAGCAGTTCTTC	CASSPSDPVAGNEQFF
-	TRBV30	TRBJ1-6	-	TGTGCCTGGAGTGAAGGCAGGGATAATTCACCCCTCCACTTT	CAWSEGRDNSPLHF
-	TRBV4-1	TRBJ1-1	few	TGCGCCAGCAGACCAGGGGTCTTAGGTACTGAAGCTTTCTTT	CASRPGVLGTEAFF
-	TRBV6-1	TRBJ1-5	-	TGTGCCAGCAGTGAAGTGTGGGGGGCCCATCAGCCCCAGCATTTT	CASSEVWGAHQPQHF
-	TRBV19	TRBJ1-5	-	TGTGCCAGTAGTATAGGCACTAGCAATCAGCCCCAGCATTTT	CASSIGTSNQPQHF
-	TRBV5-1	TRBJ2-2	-	TGCGCCAGCAGCTTGGCAGAGGTGGGGACCGGGGAGCTGTTTTTT	CASSLAEVGTGELFF
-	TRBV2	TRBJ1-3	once	TGTGCCAGCAGCGCAGACAGAGCCCTCTCTGGAAACACCATATATTTT	CASSADRALSGNTIYF
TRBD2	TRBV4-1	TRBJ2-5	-	TGCGCCAGCAGCCAAGGTGGGACTAGCGGCCAAGAGACCCAGTACTTC	CASSQGGTSGQETQYF
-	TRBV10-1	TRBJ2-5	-	TGCGCCAGCAGTGAGTCCGGGGGCAACAGGGAGACCCAGTACTTC	CASSESGGNRETQYF
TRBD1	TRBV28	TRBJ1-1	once	TGTGCCAGCAGTCAACACGGACAGGGGGTCACTGAAGCTTTCTTT	CASSQHGQGVTEAFF
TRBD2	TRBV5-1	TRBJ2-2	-	TGCGCCAGCAGCTGGGCACTAGCGGGATTTCGGACCGGGGAGCTGTTTTTT	CASSWALAGFRTGELFF
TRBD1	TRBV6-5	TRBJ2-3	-	TGTGCCAGCAGTTACTCGGGTAGGGGGCAGATAGATACGCAGTATTTT	CASSYSGRGQIDTQYF
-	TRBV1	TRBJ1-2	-	TGCACCAGCAGCCATGGACAGGGGTATGGCTACACCTTC	CTSSHGQGYGYTF
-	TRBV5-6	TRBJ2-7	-	TGTGCCAGCAGCTCACAGACTTTCTACGAGCAGTACTTC	CASSSQTFYEQYF
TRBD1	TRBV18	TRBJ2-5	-	TGTGCCAGCTCACCACCGGGACAGGGATTCCAAGAGACCCAGTACTTC	CASSPPGQGFQETQYF
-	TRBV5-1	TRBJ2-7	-	TGCGCCAGCAGACGCCAGGACAGTTACGAGCAGTACTTC	CASRRQDSYEQYF
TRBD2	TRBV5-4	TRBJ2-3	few	TGTGCCAGCAGCTCAGGGACTAGCGGGAGAGGGCCAGATACGCAGTATTTT	CASSSGTSGRGPDTQYF
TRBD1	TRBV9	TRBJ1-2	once	TGTGCCAGCAGCCCCCAGGGGGGGGCGTATGGCTACACCTTC	CASSPQGGAYGYTF
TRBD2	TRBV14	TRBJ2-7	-	TGTGCCAGCAGCCAAGGGACTAGCATTTACTACGAGCAGTACTTC	CASSQGTSIYYEQYF
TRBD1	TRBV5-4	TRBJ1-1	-	TGTGCCAGCAGTCTCGGGACAGGGATGAACACTGAAGCTTTCTTT	CASSLGTGMNTEAFF
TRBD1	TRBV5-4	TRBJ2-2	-	TGTGCCAGCAGCTTACAACAGGGGGCCGGGGAGCTGTTTTTT	CASSLQQGAGELFF
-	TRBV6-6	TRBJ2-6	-	TGTGCCAGCAGTCCTGGCTCTGGGGCCAACGTCCTGACTTTC	CASSPGSGANVLTF
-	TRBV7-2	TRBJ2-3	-	TGTGCCAGCAGCTTCAGTCGGGCGACGCAGTATTTT	CASSFSRATQYF
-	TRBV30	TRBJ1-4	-	TGTGCCTGGGGAGGCCAGGTCGGGAAACTGTTTTTT	CAWGGQVGKLFF
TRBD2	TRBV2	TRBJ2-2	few	TGTGCCAGCAGTGAATCGGGAGGGGGGACCGGGGAGCTGTTTTTT	CASSESGGGTGELFF
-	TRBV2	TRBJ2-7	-	TGTGCCAGCAGTGTACAGGGCTCAAGTAGGGACGAGCAGTACTTC	CASSVQGSSRDEQYF
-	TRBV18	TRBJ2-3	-	TGTGCCAGCTCACCAACTAGTTATTACAGCACAGATACGCAGTATTTT	CASSPTSYYSTDTQYF
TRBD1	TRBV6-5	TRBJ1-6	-	TGTGCCAGCAGTCGAGGGACAGTCTTGGGGTCACCCCTCCACTTT	CASSRGTVLGSPLHF
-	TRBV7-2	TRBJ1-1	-	TGTGCCAGCAGCTTTCAAACCTTTGGGGAAGCTTTCTTT	CASSFQTFGEAFF
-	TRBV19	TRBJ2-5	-	TGTGCCAGTAGTATCAACACGTGGGAGACCCAGTACTTC	CASSINTWETQYF